Listed here is a single T cell receptor beta chain. Its matching antigen is unknown. This sample is part of a study of shared clonotypes between healthy human individuals. In the study overall: Researchers drew samples from a couple of women and three men aged 18 to 49. Overall study findings and caveats: Sequencing of the sorted subsets was shown by rarefaction to be incomplete despite large depth.

V was cut by 2 bases and J by 0 bases, with 13 bases left in between. The germline V gene encodes CDR1 SGHRS and CDR2 YFSETQ. CDR3 length: 16 amino acids. Profiling relied on immunoSEQ multiplex PCR, and the TCRdb table lists in-frame clones only, not all of them. The sample comprises about 590,000 clones, nearly 97% of which are singletons, and around 0.097% rests with the top ten. Naive CD8 cells lacked CD45RO and underwent positive selection for CCR7, leaving out terminally differentiated effector memory CD45RA+ cells. V and J are TRBV5-1 and TRBJ2-3; a possible D gene is TRBD2 (5 bases). Sequenced input: naive CD8+ T cells sorted from blood. This clonotype was sampled from a woman aged 25 to 39 in good health. CDR3 sequence (DNA): TGCGCCAGCAGCTTCCCGAACCCGGGGAGCACAGATACGCAGTATTTT. This encodes CASSFPNPGSTDTQYF.